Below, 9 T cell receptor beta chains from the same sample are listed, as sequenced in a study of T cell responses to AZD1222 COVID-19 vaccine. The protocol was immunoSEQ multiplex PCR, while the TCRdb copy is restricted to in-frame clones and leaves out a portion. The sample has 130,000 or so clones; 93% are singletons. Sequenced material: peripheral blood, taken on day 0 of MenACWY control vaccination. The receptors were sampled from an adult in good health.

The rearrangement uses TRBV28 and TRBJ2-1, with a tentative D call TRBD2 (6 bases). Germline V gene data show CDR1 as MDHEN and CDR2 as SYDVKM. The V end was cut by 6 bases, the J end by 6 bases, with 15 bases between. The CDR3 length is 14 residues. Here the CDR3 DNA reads TGTGCCAGCAGGGGACTCTTTCCTTTCAATGAGCAGTTCTTC. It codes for CASRGLFPFNEQFF.

In nucleotides, the CDR3 is TGCGCCAGCAGCTTGGCCTCTCGAACCGGGGAGCTGTTTTTT. Protein: CASSLASRTGELFF. The chain employs TRBV5-1 and TRBJ2-2, with D uncertain. The length of the CDR3 is 14 residues. CDR1 SGHRS and CDR2 YFSETQ come from the germline V gene. The V and J ends lost 0 bases and 5 bases respectively, with 8 bases between them.

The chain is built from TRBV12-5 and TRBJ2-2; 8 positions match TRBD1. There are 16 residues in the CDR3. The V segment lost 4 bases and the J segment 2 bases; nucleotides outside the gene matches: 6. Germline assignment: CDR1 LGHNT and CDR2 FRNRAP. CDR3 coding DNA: TGTGCTAGTGGTTCTCGGACAGGGAAAAACACCGGGGAGCTGTTTTTT. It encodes CASGSRTGKNTGELFF.

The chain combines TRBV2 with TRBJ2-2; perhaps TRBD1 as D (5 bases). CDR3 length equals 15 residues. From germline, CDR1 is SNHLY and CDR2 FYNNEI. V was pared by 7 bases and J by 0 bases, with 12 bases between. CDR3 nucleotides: TGTGCCAGCATAGGCCCCAGGGCGAACACCGGGGAGCTGTTTTTT. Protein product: CASIGPRANTGELFF.

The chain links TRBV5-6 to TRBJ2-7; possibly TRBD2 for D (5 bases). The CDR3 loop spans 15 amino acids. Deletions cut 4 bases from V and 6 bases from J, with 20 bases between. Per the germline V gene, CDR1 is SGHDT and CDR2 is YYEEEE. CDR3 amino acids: CASSPALGSWLEQYF. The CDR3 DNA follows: TGTGCCAGCAGCCCGGCACTAGGGTCGTGGCTCGAGCAGTACTTC.

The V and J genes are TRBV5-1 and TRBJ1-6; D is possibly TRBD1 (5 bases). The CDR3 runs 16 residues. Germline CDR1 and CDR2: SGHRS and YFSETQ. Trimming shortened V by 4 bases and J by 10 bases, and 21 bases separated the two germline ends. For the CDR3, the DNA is TGCGCCAGCAGCCCAACCGGGACGTCGCCCCCCTCACCCCTCCACTTT. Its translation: CASSPTGTSPPSPLHF.

The CDR3: CASSLPGGRGQPQHF. DNA of the CDR3: TGTGCCAGCAGTTTACCGGGGGGAAGGGGTCAGCCCCAGCATTTT. The V gene is TRBV28, the J gene TRBJ1-5, with D possibly matching TRBD1 (5 bases). Germline lookup yields CDR1 MDHEN and CDR2 SYDVKM. This CDR3 has 15 amino acids. V was trimmed by 2 bases and J by 6 bases, leaving 14 bases between them. The variable domain in full, completed from reference TRBV28 and TRBJ1-5, reads DVKVTQSSRYLVKRTGEKVFLECVQDMDHENMFWYRQDPGLGLRLIYFSYDVKMKEKGDIPEGYSVSREKKERFSLILESASTNQTSMYLCASSLPGGRGQPQHFGDGTRLSIL.

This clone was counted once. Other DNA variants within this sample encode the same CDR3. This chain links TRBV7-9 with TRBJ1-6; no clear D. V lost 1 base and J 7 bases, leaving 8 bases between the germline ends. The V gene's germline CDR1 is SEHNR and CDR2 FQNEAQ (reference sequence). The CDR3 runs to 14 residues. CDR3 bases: TGTGCCAGCAGCTTAGAATCCGGAAATTCACCCCTCCACTTT. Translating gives CASSLESGNSPLHF.

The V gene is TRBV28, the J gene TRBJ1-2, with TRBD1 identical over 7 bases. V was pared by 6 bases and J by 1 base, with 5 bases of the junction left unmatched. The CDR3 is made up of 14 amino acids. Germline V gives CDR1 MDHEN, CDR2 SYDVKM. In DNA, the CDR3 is TGTGCCAGCAGCCTTGGGACAGTTAACTATGGCTACACCTTC. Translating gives CASSLGTVNYGYTF.